This T cell receptor beta chain was identified in a study of T cells in Graves' hyperthyroidism and ophthalmopathy. After removal of 7 bases from V and 3 bases from J, the junction contained 9 bases not matched to a gene. Germline V CDR1 and CDR2: MNHNS, SASEGT. The CDR3 loop spans 16 amino acids. Authors of the study amplified TCR beta CDR3 regions from RNA transcripts. RT-PCR in the first round (using the HTBI primer set) targeted the TCR CDR3. TCRdb passed the multiplex PCR reads through MiXCR, listing each CDR3 protein once. The table includes some 580,000 distinct CDR3 sequences, 16% detected once. The cohort's ophthalmopathy patients, a group with duration under 3 months, had a Clinical Activity Score of at least 3 and a NOSPECS grade of at least 4. Lactation, pregnancy, other autoimmune disease or uncontrolled infection excluded patients. Using over 8.5 ml of fresh peripheral blood, PBMCs were prepared.

The specimen sequenced was blood. The chain links TRBV6-1 to TRBJ2-1; TRBD2 aligns across 10 bases. The receptor's source is a woman aged 40 to 49 with Graves' ophthalmopathy. Here the CDR3 DNA reads TGTGCCAGCATTGACCCTCTAGCGGGGGACTACAATGAGCAGTTCTTC. Translation: CASIDPLAGDYNEQFF.